This T cell receptor beta chain was captured by sequencing in a study of shared clonotypes between healthy human individuals. Study as a whole: Ranging from 18 to 49 in age, donors were two women and a few men.

CDR1 and CDR2 (germline): MNHEY, SMNVEV (reference sequence). The CDR3 runs to 13 residues. Trimming took 7 bases from V and 3 from J, leaving 10 bases between them. Assay execution proceeded at the deep level. Unsorted PBMC contributed approximately 300 ng DNA, approximately 30,000 T cell genomes, to each replicate PCR. Some clones are missing from TCRdb's copy, which holds only in-frame ones; the method was immunoSEQ multiplex PCR. This table has around 510,000 clones, around 76% appearing once. Points from the study as a whole: Tissue TCR repertoires likely differ from these blood-only repertoires.

In its sample, this clone was seen a few times. The antigen is undetermined. The V call is TRBV27, the J call TRBJ2-4; no reliable D call. Sequencing was performed on PBMCs. The sequence was obtained from a middle-aged woman in good health. Some clones in this sample may be carry-over from other donors' samples. CDR3 loop: CASKPIGKNIQYF. CDR3 DNA sequence: TGTGCCAGCAAACCTATAGGCAAAAACATTCAGTACTTC.